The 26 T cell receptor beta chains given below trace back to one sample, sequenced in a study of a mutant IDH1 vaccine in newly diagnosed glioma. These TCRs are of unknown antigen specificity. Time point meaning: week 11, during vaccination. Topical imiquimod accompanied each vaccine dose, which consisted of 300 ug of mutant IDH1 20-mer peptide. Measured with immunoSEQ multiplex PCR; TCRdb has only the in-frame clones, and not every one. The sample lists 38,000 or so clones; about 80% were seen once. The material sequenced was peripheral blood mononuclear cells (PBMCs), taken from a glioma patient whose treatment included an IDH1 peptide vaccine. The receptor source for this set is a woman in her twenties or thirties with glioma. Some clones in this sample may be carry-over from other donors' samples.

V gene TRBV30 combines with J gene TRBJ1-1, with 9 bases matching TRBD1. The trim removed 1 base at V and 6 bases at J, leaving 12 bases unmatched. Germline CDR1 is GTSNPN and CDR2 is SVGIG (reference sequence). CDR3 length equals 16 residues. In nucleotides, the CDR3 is TGTGCCTGGAGTGGGGAGACAGGGGGGTATGGTTCTGAAGCTTTCTTT. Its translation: CAWSGETGGYGSEAFF.

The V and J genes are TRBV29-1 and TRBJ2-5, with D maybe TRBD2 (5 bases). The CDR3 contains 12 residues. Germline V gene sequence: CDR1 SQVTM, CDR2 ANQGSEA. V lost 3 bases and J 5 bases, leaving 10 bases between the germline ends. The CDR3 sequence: CSVDSPGETQYF. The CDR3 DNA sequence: TGCAGCGTTGACAGCCCGGGGGAGACCCAGTACTTC.

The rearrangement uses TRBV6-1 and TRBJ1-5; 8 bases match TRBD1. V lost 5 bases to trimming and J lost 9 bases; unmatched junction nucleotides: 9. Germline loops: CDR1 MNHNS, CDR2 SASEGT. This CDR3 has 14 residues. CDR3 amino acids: CASSPLTGGWPQHF. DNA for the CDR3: TGTGCCAGCAGTCCCCTCACAGGGGGATGGCCCCAGCATTTT.

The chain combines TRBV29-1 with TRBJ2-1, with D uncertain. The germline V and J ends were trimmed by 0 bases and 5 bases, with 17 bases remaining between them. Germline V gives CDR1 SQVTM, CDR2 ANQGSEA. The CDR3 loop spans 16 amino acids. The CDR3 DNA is TGCAGCGTTGAAGATAATGCTTTACTTGGGGACAATGAGCAGTTCTTC. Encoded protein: CSVEDNALLGDNEQFF.

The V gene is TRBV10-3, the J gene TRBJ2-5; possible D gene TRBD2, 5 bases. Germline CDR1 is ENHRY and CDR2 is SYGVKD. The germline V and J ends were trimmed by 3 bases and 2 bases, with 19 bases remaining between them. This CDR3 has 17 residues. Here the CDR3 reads CAISDGRAGPPQETQYF. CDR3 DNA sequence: TGTGCCATCAGTGATGGGAGAGCAGGCCCCCCACAAGAGACCCAGTACTTC.

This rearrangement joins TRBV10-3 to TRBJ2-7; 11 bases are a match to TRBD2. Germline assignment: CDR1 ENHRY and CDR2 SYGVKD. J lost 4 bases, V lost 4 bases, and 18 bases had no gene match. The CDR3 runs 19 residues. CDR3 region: CAISAVMPSGRPWGYEQYF. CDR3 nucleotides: TGTGCCATCAGTGCTGTGATGCCTAGCGGGAGGCCCTGGGGTTACGAGCAGTACTTC.

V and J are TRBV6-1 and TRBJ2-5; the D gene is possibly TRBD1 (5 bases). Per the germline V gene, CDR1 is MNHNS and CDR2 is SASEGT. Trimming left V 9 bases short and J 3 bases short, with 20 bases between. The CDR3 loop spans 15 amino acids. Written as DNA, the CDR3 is TGTGCCAGTAATGAAGGGGCAGGGTGGAAAGAGACCCAGTACTTC. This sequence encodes CASNEGAGWKETQYF.

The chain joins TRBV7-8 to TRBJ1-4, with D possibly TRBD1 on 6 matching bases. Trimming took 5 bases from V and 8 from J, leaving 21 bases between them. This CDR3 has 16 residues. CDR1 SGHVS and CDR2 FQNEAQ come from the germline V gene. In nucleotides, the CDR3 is TGTGCCAGCAGCCCCGACAGGATCGATCTCCGAGAAAAACTGTTTTTT. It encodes CASSPDRIDLREKLFF. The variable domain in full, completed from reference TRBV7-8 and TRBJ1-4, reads GAGVSQSPRYKVAKRGQDVALRCDPISGHVSLFWYQQALGQGPEFLTYFQNEAQLDKSGLPSDRFFAERPEGSVSTLKIQRTQQEDSAVYLCASSPDRIDLREKLFFGSGTQLSVL.

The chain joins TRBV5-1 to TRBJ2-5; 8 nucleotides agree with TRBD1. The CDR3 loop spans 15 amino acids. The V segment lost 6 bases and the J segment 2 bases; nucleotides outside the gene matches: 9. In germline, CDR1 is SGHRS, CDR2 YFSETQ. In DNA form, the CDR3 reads TGCGCCAGCATGACAGGGGCCACTAGGCAAGAGACCCAGTACTTC. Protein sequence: CASMTGATRQETQYF.

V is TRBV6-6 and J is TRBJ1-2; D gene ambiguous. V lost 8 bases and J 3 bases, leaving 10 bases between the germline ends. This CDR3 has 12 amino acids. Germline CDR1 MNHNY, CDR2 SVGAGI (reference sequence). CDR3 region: CASGQIHYGYTF. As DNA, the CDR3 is TGTGCCAGCGGGCAAATCCACTATGGCTACACCTTC.

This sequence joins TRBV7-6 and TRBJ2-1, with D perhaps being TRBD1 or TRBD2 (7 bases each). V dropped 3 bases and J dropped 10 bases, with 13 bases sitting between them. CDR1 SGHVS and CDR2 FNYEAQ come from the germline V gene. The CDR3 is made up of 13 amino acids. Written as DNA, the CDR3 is TGTGCCAGCAGCTTGCAGGGGGGGTGGGAGCAGTTCTTC. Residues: CASSLQGGWEQFF.

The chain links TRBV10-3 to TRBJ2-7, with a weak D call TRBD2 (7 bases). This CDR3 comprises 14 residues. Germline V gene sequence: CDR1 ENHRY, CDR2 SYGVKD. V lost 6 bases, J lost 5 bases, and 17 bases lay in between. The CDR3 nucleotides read TGTGCCATCAGGGGGGGGAGGACAGTCCACGAGCAGTACTTC. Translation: CAIRGGRTVHEQYF.

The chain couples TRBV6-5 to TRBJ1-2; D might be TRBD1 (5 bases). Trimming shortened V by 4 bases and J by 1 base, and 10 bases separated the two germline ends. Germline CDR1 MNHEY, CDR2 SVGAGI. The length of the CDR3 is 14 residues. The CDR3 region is CASSSQGLNYGYTF. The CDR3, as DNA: TGTGCCAGCAGTTCCCAGGGACTTAACTATGGCTACACCTTC.

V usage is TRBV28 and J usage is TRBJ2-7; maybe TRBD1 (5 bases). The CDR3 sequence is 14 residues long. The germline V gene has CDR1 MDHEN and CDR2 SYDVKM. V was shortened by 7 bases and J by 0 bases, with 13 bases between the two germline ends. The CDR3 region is CASTPPDSSYEQYF. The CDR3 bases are TGTGCCAGCACCCCACCCGACAGCTCCTACGAGCAGTACTTC.

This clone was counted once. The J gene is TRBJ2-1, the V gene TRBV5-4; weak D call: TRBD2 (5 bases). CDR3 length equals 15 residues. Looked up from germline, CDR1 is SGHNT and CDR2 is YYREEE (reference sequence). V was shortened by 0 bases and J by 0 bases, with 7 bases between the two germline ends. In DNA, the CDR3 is TGTGCCAGCAGCTTGGTGGGGAGCTCCTACAATGAGCAGTTCTTC. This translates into CASSLVGSSYNEQFF.

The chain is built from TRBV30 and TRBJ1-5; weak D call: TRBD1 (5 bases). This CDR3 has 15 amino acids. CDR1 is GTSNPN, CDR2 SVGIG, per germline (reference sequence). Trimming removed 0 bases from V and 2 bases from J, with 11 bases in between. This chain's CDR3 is CAWSVSGGGNQPQHF. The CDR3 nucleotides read TGTGCCTGGAGTGTTAGCGGGGGGGGCAATCAGCCCCAGCATTTT.

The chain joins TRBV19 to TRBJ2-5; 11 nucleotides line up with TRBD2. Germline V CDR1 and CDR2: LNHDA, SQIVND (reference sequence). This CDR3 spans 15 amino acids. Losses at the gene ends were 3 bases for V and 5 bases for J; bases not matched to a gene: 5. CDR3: CASSISPSGRETQYF. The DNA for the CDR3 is TGTGCCAGTAGTATCTCGCCTAGCGGGAGGGAGACCCAGTACTTC.

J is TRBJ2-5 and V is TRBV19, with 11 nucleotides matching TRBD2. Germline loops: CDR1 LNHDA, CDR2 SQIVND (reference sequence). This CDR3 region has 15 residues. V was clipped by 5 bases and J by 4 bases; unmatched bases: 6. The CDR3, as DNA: TGTGCCAGTAGTCCTACTAGCGGGAGACCAGAGACCCAGTACTTC. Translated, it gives CASSPTSGRPETQYF. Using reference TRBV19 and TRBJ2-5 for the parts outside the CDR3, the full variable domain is DGGITQSPKYLFRKEGQNVTLSCEQNLNHDAMYWYRQDPGQGLRLIYYSQIVNDFQKGDIAEGYSVSREKKESFPLTVTSAQKNPTAFYLCASSPTSGRPETQYFGPGTRLLVL.

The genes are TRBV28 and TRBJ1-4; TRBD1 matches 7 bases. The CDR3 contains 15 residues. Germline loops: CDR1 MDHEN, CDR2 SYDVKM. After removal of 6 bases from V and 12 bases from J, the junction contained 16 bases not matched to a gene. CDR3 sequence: CASSPYGTDQKELFF. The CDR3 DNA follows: TGTGCCAGCAGCCCCTACGGGACAGACCAAAAGGAACTGTTTTTT.

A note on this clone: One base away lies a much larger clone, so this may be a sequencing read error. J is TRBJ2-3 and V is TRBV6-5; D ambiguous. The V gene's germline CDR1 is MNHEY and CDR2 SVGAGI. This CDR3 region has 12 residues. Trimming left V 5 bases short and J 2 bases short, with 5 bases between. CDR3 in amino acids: CASSPDTDTQYF. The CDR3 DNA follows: TGTGCCAGCAGTCCCGACACAGATACGCAGTATTTT.

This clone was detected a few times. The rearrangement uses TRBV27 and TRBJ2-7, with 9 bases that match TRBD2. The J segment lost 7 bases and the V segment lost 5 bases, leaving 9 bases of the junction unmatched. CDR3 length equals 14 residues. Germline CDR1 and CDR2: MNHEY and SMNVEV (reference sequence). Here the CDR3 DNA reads TGTGCCAGCAGTGCCGGACTAGCGTTGTCGGAGCAGTACTTC. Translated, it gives CASSAGLALSEQYF.

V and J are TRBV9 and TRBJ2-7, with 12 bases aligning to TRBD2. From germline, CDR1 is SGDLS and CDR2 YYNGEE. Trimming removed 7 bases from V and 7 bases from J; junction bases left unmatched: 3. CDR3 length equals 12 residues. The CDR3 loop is CASAGLAGEQYF. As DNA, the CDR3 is TGTGCCAGCGCCGGACTAGCGGGGGAGCAGTACTTC.

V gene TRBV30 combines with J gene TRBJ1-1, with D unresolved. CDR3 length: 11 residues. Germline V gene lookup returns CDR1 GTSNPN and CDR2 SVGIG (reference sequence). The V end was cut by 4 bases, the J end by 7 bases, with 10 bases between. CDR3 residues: CAWTSAFEAFF. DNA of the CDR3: TGTGCCTGGACCTCGGCGTTTGAAGCTTTCTTT.

The CDR3, as DNA: TGTGCCACCAGCAGAGATGCGGGGGGCGGGGAGCTGTTTTTT. It translates to CATSRDAGGGELFF. This chain joins TRBV15 and TRBJ2-2; TRBD2 agrees at 8 bases. The CDR3 runs to 14 residues. The ends lost 0 bases at V and 7 bases at J; junction bases unmatched: 1. Per germline, CDR1 LNHNV and CDR2 YYDKDF (reference sequence).

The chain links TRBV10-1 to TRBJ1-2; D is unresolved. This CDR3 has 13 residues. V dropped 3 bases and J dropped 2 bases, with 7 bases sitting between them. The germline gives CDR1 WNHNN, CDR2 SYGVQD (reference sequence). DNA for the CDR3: TGCGCCAGCAGTGACACAGTAAACTATGGCTACACCTTC. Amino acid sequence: CASSDTVNYGYTF.

CDR3: CASKDRVGRETQYF. CDR3 DNA sequence: TGTGCCAGCAAGGACAGGGTAGGGAGAGAGACCCAGTACTTC. The V and J genes are TRBV2 and TRBJ2-5, with TRBD1 identical over 8 bases. The CDR3 spans 14 residues. CDR1 SNHLY and CDR2 FYNNEI come from the germline V gene. The V gene end was trimmed by 7 bases and the J gene end by 4 bases; junction bases not matched to a gene: 8. Complete variable domain (other parts from reference TRBV2 and TRBJ2-5): EPEVTQTPSHQVTQMGQEVILRCVPISNHLYFYWYRQILGQKVEFLVSFYNNEISEKSEIFDDQFSVERPDGSNFTLKIRSTKLEDSAMYFCASKDRVGRETQYFGPGTRLLVL.